The clone carrying this TCR beta chain has more than one count but fewer than ten. This sample was included in a study of shared clonotypes between healthy human individuals. Sequencing was performed with immunoSEQ multiplex PCR; in TCRdb, only in-frame clones are kept and a portion is missing. The sample lists around 750,000 clones, 74% seen once, with under 2% in the top ten. The CDR3 covers 13 residues. Trimming cost V 0 bases and J 14 bases, with 14 bases left between them. CDR1 and CDR2 from the germline V gene are LGHNA and YNFKEQ. Source material: memory CD4+ T cells sorted from blood. Noted subset: CD45RA-negative fraction. V is TRBV4-2 and J is TRBJ2-1, with a tentative D call TRBD1 (6 bases). The TCR originated in a young woman in good health. CDR3 sequence (DNA): TGTGCCAGCAGCCAAGATCTAGGGGGATTGGAGTTCTTC. The encoded protein is CASSQDLGGLEFF.